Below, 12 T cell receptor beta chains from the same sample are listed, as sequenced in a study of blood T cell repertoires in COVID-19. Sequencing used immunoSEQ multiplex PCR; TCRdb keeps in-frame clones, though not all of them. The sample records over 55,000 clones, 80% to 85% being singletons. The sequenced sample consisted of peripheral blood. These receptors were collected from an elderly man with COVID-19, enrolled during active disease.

The CDR3 coding sequence is TGCGCCAGCAGCACAGATAGCAATCAGCCCCAGCATTTT. This translates into CASSTDSNQPQHF. J is TRBJ1-5 and V is TRBV5-1; D uncertain. V was trimmed by 4 bases and J by 0 bases, leaving 5 bases between them. The CDR3 length is 13 residues. CDR1 is SGHRS and CDR2 is YFSETQ in the germline V gene.

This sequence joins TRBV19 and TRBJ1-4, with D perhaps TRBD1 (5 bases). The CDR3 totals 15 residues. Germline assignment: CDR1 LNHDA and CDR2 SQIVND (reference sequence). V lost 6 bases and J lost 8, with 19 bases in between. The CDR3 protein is CASSSSGVGNEKLFF. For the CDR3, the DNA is TGTGCCAGTAGCTCCTCGGGGGTGGGGAACGAAAAACTGTTTTTT.

CDR3 sequence (DNA): TGTGCCAGCAGCCAGACAGGGTATCAGCCCCAGCATTTT. This sequence encodes CASSQTGYQPQHF. The genes are TRBV3-1 (or the pseudogene TRBV3-2) and TRBJ1-5; 7 nucleotides agree with TRBD1. The CDR3 consists of 13 residues. The J segment lost 5 bases and the V segment lost 3 bases, leaving 1 base of the junction unmatched. Per the germline V gene, CDR1 is LGHDT and CDR2 is YNNKEL (reference sequence).

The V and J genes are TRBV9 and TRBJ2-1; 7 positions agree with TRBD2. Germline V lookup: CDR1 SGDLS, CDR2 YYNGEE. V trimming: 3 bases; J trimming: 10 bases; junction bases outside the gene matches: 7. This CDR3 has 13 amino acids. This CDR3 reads CASSAVLGGEQFF. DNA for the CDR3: TGTGCCAGCAGCGCCGTCTTGGGGGGGGAGCAGTTCTTC.

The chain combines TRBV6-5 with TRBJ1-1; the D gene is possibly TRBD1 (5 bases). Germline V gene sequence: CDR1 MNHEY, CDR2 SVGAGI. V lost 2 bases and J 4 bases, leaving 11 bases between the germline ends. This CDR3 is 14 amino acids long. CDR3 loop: CASSYDAGGTEAFF. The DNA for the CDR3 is TGTGCCAGCAGTTACGACGCGGGGGGCACTGAAGCTTTCTTT.

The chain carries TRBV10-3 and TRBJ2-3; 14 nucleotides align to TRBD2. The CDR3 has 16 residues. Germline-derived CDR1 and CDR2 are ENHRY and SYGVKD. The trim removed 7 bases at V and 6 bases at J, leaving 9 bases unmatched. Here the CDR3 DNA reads TGTGCCATCAATCCGGGACTAGCGGGAGTGGCGGATACGCAGTATTTT. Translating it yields CAINPGLAGVADTQYF.

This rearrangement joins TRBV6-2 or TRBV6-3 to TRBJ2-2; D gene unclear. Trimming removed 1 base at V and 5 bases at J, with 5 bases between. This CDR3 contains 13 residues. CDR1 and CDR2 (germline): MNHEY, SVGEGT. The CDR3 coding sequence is TGTGCCAGCAGTTACTATGCGACCGGGGAGCTGTTTTTT. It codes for CASSYYATGELFF.

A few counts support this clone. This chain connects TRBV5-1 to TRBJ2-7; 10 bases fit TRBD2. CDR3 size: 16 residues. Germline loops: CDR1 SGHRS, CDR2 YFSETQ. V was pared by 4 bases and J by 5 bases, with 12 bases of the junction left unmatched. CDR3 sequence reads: CASSATSGANVNEQYV. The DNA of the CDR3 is TGCGCCAGCAGCGCTACTAGCGGGGCCAATGTAAACGAGCAGTACGTC.

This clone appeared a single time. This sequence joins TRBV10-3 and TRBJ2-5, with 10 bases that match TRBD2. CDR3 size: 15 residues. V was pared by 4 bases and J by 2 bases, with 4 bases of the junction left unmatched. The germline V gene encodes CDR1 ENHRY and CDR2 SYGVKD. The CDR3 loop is CAISAAGGKQETQYF. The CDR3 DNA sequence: TGTGCCATCAGTGCAGCGGGGGGGAAACAAGAGACCCAGTACTTC.

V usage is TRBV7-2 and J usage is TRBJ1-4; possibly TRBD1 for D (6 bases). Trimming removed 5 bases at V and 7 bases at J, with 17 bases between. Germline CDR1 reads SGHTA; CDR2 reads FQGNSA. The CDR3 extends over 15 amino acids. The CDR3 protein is CASSNGGGPLEKLFF. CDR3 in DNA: TGTGCCAGCAGCAATGGCGGGGGGCCTCTTGAAAAACTGTTTTTT.

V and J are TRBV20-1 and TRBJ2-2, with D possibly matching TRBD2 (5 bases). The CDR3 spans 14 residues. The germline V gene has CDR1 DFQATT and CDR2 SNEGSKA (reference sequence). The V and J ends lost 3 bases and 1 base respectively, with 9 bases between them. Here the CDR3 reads CSASRGGNTGELFF. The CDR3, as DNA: TGCAGTGCTAGTCGGGGTGGGAACACCGGGGAGCTGTTTTTT.

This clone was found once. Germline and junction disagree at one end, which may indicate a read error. CDR3 nucleotides: TGTGCCAGCAGCCCAACCGGAAGCGGGAGGCCTCTCTTC. The encoded protein is CASSPTGSGRPLF. This chain connects TRBV3-1 (or the pseudogene TRBV3-2) to TRBJ2-1; 9 bases are a match to TRBD2. CDR1 LGHDT and CDR2 YNNKEL come from the germline V gene (reference sequence). The CDR3 contains 13 residues.